The text below deals with one TCR delta chain. The target of this receptor is not known. Given a far larger clone just one base away, this is likely a sequencing read error. This specimen belongs to a study of gammadelta T cells in human blood (dated by TCRdb to 2018 to 2021). Study-wide findings and limitations: The study reported that microbial exposure appeared to drive polyclonal expansion of innate gamma-delta T cells immediately after birth.

Library preparation was by RT-PCR. Sequencing was carried out with an Illumina MiSeq. Identical DNA sequences were merged into single rows after TCRdb reprocessed the public reads with CATT. In all, the sample holds fewer than 900 delta-chain clones, and almost 35% of those were seen once. In total, the top ten clones hold nearly 20% of the sample. CDR1 and CDR2, looked up from the germline V gene, are GEAIGNYY and EKD. Its CDR3 holds 18 amino acids, cysteine through phenylalanine. The DNA shown is the 54-base CDR3, in frame from base 1. Sequenced sample: Vgamma9Vdelta2 gamma-delta T cells from infant blood. This TCR derives from a human donor. The V gene is TRDV2 and the J gene is TRDJ3, and 12 junctional nucleotides match TRDD3. No J segment appears in TCRdb, so it was assigned here by matching the sequence to germline. The DNA sequence follows: TGTGCCTGTGACACCGTACTGGGGGATACCTGGGACACCAGACAGATGTTTTTC. This gives the protein CACDTVLGDTWDTRQMFF.